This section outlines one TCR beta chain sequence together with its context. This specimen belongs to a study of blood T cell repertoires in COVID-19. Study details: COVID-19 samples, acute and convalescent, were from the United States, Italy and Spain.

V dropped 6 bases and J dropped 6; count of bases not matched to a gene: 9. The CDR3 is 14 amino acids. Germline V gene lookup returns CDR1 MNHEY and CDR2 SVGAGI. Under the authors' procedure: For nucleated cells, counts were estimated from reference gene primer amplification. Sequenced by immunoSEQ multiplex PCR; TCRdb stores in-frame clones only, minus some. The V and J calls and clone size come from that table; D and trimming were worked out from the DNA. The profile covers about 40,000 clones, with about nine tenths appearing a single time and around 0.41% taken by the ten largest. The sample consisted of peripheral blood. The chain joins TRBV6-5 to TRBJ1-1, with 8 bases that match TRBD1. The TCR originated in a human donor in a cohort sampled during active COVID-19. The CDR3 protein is CASRRPGGFAEAFF. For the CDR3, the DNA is TGTGCCAGCAGGAGGCCAGGGGGCTTCGCTGAAGCTTTCTTT.